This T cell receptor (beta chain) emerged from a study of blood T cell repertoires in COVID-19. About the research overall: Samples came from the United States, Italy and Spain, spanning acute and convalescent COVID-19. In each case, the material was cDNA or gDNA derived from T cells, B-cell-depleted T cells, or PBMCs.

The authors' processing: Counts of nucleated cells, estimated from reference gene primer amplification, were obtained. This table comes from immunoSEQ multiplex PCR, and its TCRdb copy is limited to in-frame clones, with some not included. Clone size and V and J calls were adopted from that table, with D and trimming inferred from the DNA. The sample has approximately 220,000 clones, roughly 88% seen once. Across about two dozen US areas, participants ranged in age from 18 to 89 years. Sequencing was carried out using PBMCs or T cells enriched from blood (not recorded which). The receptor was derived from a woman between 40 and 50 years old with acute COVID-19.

The CDR3 spells CASSFLGQVNEAFF. Here the CDR3 DNA reads TGTGCCAGCAGCTTCCTAGGACAGGTAAATGAAGCTTTCTTT. The chain employs TRBV7-2 and TRBJ1-1, with 7 bases lining up with TRBD1. This CDR3 has 14 amino acids. CDR1 and CDR2 (germline): SGHTA, FQGNSA. The V and J ends lost 3 bases and 7 bases, in that order; junction bases with no gene match: 8.